A selection of T cell receptor beta chains follows, all from one sample in a study of PD-L1 blockade in urothelial cancer. Method: immunoSEQ multiplex PCR; TCRdb's copy keeps in-frame clones and lacks some. Of about 84,000 clones listed, 82% are singletons. Sample: PBMCs, taken around atezolizumab (anti-PD-L1) treatment. These receptors all stem from a man between 65 and 85 years old with urothelial cancer. Both conserved end residues are part of each CDR3. The D gene is left open where the match is weak. Size is stated for part of the rows, as once, few or many counts, or as a class when the clone is expanded.

D gene	clone size	V gene	J gene	CDR3 DNA	CDR3 protein
TRBD2	.	TRBV30	TRBJ2-5	TGTGCCAGCGATTTTAGCGGGAGGTTGGAGACCCAGTACTTC	CASDFSGRLETQYF
TRBD1	once	TRBV10-3	TRBJ1-4	TGTGCCATCAGTGCGCAATCCGGACAGGGGGCAACTAATGAAAAACTGTTTTTT	CAISAQSGQGATNEKLFF
.	few	TRBV5-1	TRBJ1-1	TGCGCCAGCAGCTTTCGGGGGATGAACACTGAAGCTTTCTTT	CASSFRGMNTEAFF
.	.	TRBV2	TRBJ2-1	TGTGCCAGCAGGCAGGGCGTGAACAATGAGCAGTTCTTC	CASRQGVNNEQFF
TRBD1	.	TRBV5-5	TRBJ1-6	TGTGCCAGCAGCTTGGCCGGGACAGGGGGCCTTAGGTCACCCCTCCACTTT	CASSLAGTGGLRSPLHF
TRBD1	few	TRBV29-1	TRBJ2-3	TGCAGCGTTGTACCGGGACAGGGGGGTACGCAGTATTTT	CSVVPGQGGTQYF
TRBD1	.	TRBV6-1	TRBJ1-2	TGTGCCAGCAGCCCCGGGACAGGGGTTAACTATGGCTACACCTTC	CASSPGTGVNYGYTF
.	.	TRBV18	TRBJ1-5	TGTGCCAGCTCACCGAGTGCCGATCAGCCCCAGCATTTT	CASSPSADQPQHF
TRBD1	.	TRBV6-5	TRBJ1-3	TGTGCCAGCAGCCCGGGACAGCCAAGGGGAAACACCATATATTTT	CASSPGQPRGNTIYF
TRBD1	.	TRBV6-6	TRBJ1-4	TGTGCCAGCAAGGATCGAACAGGACAGGCAAATGAAAAACTGTTTTTT	CASKDRTGQANEKLFF
.	.	TRBV9	TRBJ1-1	TGTGCCAGCAGCGTAGTAGTAGAGAACACTGAAGCTTTCTTT	CASSVVVENTEAFF